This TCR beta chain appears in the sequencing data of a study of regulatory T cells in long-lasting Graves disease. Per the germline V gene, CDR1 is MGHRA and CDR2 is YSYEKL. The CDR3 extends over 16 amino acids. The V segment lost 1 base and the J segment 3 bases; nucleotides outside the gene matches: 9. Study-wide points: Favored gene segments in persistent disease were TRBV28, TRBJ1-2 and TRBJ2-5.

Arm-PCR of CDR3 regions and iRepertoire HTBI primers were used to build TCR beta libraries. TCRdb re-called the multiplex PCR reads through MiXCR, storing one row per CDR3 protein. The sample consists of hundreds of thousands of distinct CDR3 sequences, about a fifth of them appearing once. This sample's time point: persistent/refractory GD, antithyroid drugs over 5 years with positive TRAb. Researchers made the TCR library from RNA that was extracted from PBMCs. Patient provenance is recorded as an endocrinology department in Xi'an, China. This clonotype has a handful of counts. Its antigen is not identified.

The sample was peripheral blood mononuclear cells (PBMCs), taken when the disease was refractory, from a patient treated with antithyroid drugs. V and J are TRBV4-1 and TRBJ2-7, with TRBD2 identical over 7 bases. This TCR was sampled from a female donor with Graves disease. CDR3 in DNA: TGCGCCAGCAGCCAAGTAGCCAGCGGGAACAACTACGAGCAGTACTTC. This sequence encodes CASSQVASGNNYEQYF.